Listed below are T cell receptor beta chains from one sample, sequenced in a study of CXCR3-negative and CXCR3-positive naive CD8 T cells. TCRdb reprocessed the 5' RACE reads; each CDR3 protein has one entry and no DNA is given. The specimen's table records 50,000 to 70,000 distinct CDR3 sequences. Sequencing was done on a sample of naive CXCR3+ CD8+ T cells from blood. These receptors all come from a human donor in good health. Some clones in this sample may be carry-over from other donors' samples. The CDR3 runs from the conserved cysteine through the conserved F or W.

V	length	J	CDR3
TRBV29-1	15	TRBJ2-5	CSVEEGGTVLETQYF
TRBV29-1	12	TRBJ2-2	CSVDAATGELFF
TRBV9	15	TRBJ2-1	CASSVGQGASNEQFF
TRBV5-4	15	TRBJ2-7	CASSLEAGVSYEQYF
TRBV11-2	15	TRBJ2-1	CASSLDRGHISEQFF
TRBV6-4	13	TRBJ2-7	CASSDGWGDEQYF
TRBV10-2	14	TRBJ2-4	CASSEGLAKNIQYF
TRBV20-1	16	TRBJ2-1	CSARWEGTSGGREQFF
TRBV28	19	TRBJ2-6	CASRNILGDRGSGANVLTF
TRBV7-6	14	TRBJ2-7	CASSLTGPGGEQYF
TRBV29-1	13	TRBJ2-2	CSVAAGNTGELFF
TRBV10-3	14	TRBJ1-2	CAISEGGSNYGYTF
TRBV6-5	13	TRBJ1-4	CASSYNSNEKLFF
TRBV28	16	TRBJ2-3	CASSLLIAGGSSTQYF
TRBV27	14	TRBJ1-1	CASRPLYSNTEAFF
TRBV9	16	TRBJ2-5	CASSVDPAGGAKTQYF
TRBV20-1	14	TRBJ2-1	CSARTGLGFREQFF
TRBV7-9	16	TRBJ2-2	CASSRTSGGPTGELFF
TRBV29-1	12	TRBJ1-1	CSGRGGGTEAFF
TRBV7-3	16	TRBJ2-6	CASSPQRAAGANVLTF
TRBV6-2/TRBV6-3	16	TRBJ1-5	CASSYSGLGGNQPQHF
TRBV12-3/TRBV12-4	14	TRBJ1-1	CASSSRVENTEAFF
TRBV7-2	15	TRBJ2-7	CASSSAGTGSYEQYF
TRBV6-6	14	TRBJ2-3	CASSSSGGVDTQYF
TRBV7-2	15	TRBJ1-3	CASSSWGYSGNTIYF
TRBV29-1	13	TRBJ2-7	CSVGSWYSYEQYF
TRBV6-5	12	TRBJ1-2	CASSPYSRSYTF
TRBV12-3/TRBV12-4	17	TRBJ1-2	CASSLAPLDTPIYGYTF
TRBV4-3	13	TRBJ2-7	CASSPGGPNEQYF
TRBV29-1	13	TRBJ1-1	CSVVDRGDTEAFF
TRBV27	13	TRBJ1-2	CASSHQGNYGYTF
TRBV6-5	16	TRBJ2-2	CASREGTAANTGELFF
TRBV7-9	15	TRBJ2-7	CASTDLDREHYEQYF
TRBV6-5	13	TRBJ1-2	CASTLGLNYGYTF
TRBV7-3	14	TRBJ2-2	CASSTGLNTGELFF